This T cell receptor beta chain was sequenced in a study of metastatic and nonmetastatic thyroid tumors. Study-wide background: Comparison of repertoires was carried out across blood and tumor or nodule tissue from malignant and benign thyroid patients.

Treatment of any kind had been given to no patient before thyroid surgery. Ten or more counts support this clone. Germline V gene lookup returns CDR1 MNHEY and CDR2 SVGEGT. V was cut by 7 bases and J by 2 bases, with 11 bases left in between. This CDR3 has 13 amino acids. TCRdb re-called the PCR reads via MiXCR. The sample includes about 69,000 clones, 11% to 15% seen only once; the top ten take approximately 7%. V usage is TRBV6-2 or TRBV6-3 and J usage is TRBJ1-2; D is unresolved. Sequencing was performed on blood. The clonotype originates from a male donor with papillary thyroid cancer or a benign thyroid nodule (not recorded which). Some clones in this sample may be carry-over from other donors' samples. The CDR3 spells CASTSTGNYGYTF. In DNA, the CDR3 is TGTGCCAGCACTTCGACGGGAAACTATGGCTACACCTTC.